Listed below are T cell receptor beta chains from one sample, sequenced in a study of CD8+CD57+ T cells in acquired aplastic anemia. TCRdb re-analysed the reads in MiXCR, keeping a single row per CDR3 protein. The sample lists over 150,000 distinct CDR3 sequences; approximately 40% were seen once. The sample comprised sorted CD4+, CD8+, or CD8+CD57+ T cells (not recorded which) from PBMCs. The receptors were gathered from a human donor in good health. Each CDR3 is given with its conserved first and last residue. Each record gives: clone size, V gene, D gene, J gene, CDR3 length, CDR3 DNA, CDR3 protein. The D gene is left open where the match is weak. Clone size is not always given. Where it is, it says once, few, many or a class for expanded clones.

>NA|TRBV7-9|NA|TRBJ2-5|15
TGTGCCAGCAGCTTAGCGACGACGTTCCAAGAGACCCAGTACTTC
CASSLATTFQETQYF
>NA|TRBV2|TRBD1|TRBJ2-7|12
TGTGCCAGCAGTACTGGACAGGGCGAGCAGTACTTC
CASSTGQGEQYF
>NA|TRBV20-1|TRBD2|TRBJ2-3|15
TGCAGTGCTACCTGGACTAGCGGGAGCTCAGATACGCAGTATTTT
CSATWTSGSSDTQYF
>many|TRBV11-2|NA|TRBJ1-3|17
TGTGCCAGCAGCCGCCCACAGGGCTTCAGCTCTGGAAACACCATATATTTT
CASSRPQGFSSGNTIYF
>NA|TRBV29-1|TRBD1|TRBJ2-1|13
TGCAGCGACGGACAGGGAACCTACAATGAGCAGTTCTTC
CSDGQGTYNEQFF
>many|TRBV30|NA|TRBJ2-5|14
TGTGCCTGGAGTGTAGGGGCTTACCAAGAGACCCAGTACTTC
CAWSVGAYQETQYF
>many|TRBV5-1|NA|TRBJ2-1|13
TGCGCCAGCAGCCCCACTTTCAACAATGAGCAGTTCTTC
CASSPTFNNEQFF
>NA|TRBV6-1|TRBD2|TRBJ2-7|13
TGTGCCAGCGGTAGCGGGAGGGCCTACGAGCAGTACTTC
CASGSGRAYEQYF
>many|TRBV20-1|NA|TRBJ1-5|14
TGCAGTGCCGTTAGAGGGACGGTCAATCAGCCCCAGCATTTT
CSAVRGTVNQPQHF
>few|TRBV30|NA|TRBJ2-2|13
TGTGCCTGGTATCAGGGAAACACCGGGGAGCTGTTTTTT
CAWYQGNTGELFF
>many|TRBV7-2|TRBD1|TRBJ1-6|13
TGTGCCAGCAGCTTCGGGACAGATTCACCCCTCCACTTT
CASSFGTDSPLHF
>NA|TRBV7-2|NA|TRBJ1-6|14
TGTGCCAGCAGGCGGACAGCTCATAATTCACCCCTCCACTTT
CASRRTAHNSPLHF
>many|TRBV11-2|NA|TRBJ2-1|11
TGTGCCAGCAGCTTAGACGGGGGGCAGTTCTTC
CASSLDGGQFF
>many|TRBV5-6|NA|TRBJ2-5|11
TGTGCCAGCTTAGGAGGAGAGACCCAGTACTTC
CASLGGETQYF
>NA|TRBV2|NA|TRBJ2-2|11
TGTGCCAGCAGCGGGGCTGGGGGGCTGTTTTTT
CASSGAGGLFF
>many|TRBV5-5|TRBD1|TRBJ2-1|15
TGTGCCAGCATTCTGACAGGGACCTCCTACAATGAGCAGTTCTTC
CASILTGTSYNEQFF
>many|TRBV19|TRBD1|TRBJ1-1|12
TGTGCCAGCAACGGACAGGGAACTGAAGCTTTCTTT
CASNGQGTEAFF
>medium-sized|TRBV20-1|TRBD1|TRBJ1-2|12
TGCAGTGCACAAGACAGGGGGCAAGGCTACACCTTC
CSAQDRGQGYTF
>few|TRBV24-1|NA|TRBJ1-1|12
TGTGCCACCAGTGATACGGTGGGTGAAGCTTTCTTT
CATSDTVGEAFF
>NA|TRBV2|TRBD2|TRBJ2-7|15
TGTGCCAGCAGGCCCACTAGCGGGGGGGCCCACGAGCAGTACTTC
CASRPTSGGAHEQYF
>few|TRBV6-5|NA|TRBJ2-3|16
TGTGCCAGCAGTTCCCCCCGGGCAGGGGGCACAGATACGCAGTATTTT
CASSSPRAGGTDTQYF
>many|TRBV7-2|NA|TRBJ2-1|15
TGTGCCAGCAGCTTCCAACCGGGGAAGTACAATGAGCAGTTCTTC
CASSFQPGKYNEQFF
>NA|TRBV3-1|NA|TRBJ2-5|15
TGTGCCAGCAGCCCCAAATCCAGGGGAGGAGAGACCCAGTACTTC
CASSPKSRGGETQYF
>NA|TRBV7-8|NA|TRBJ1-2|13
TGTGCCAGCAGCTTAGTTGGCAGCTATGGCTACACCTTC
CASSLVGSYGYTF
>many|TRBV6-1|NA|TRBJ1-6|15
TGTGCCAGCAGTTGGCTCAGGGGAGACTATTCACCCCTCCACTTT
CASSWLRGDYSPLHF
>many|TRBV6-5|TRBD1|TRBJ2-7|15
TGTGCCAGCAGTTACAGCGCGGGACAGGCCTACGAGCAGTACTTC
CASSYSAGQAYEQYF
>many|TRBV19|TRBD1|TRBJ1-5|13
TGTGCCAGTCGGACAGGACCCGGTCAGCCCCAGCATTTT
CASRTGPGQPQHF
>many|TRBV20-1|NA|TRBJ2-7|15
TGCAGTGCTAGAGATGCGAGCCCCGGTACCTACGAGCAGTACTTC
CSARDASPGTYEQYF